This is a list of T cell receptor beta chains from one sample in a study of shared T cell receptors in the human thymus. The protocol was immunoSEQ multiplex PCR, while the TCRdb copy is restricted to in-frame clones and leaves out a portion. The sample has roughly 560,000 clones; 78% are singletons. This sample also appeared in a second study, on human thymus T cells.

The specimen sequenced was thymocytes. The source of these receptors is a boy in the first two years of life with a congenital heart defect. CDR3s include the opening cysteine and the closing phenylalanine or tryptophan. The order of the fields is clone size, J gene, D gene, CDR3 length, V gene, CDR3 protein, CDR3 DNA. A D gene is named only where the DNA matches it firmly. Clone size is given for some rows only: seen once, a few or many times, or a class if the clone is expanded.

clone_size: -
j_call: TRBJ2-7
d_call: TRBD2
cdr3_length: 15
v_call: TRBV5-1
cdr3_aa: CASSPSTSTSYEQYF
cdr3_nt: TGCGCCAGCAGCCCCTCGACTAGCACATCCTACGAGCAGTACTTC

clone_size: -
j_call: TRBJ1-4
d_call: TRBD1
cdr3_length: 14
v_call: TRBV5-4
cdr3_aa: CASSQDRVREKLFF
cdr3_nt: TGTGCCAGCAGCCAGGACAGGGTTAGGGAAAAACTGTTTTTT

clone_size: once
j_call: TRBJ1-4
d_call: TRBD1
cdr3_length: 18
v_call: TRBV4-2
cdr3_aa: CASSLTPKGGTLGEKLFF
cdr3_nt: TGTGCCAGCAGCCTTACTCCCAAAGGGGGCACTCTTGGAGAAAAACTGTTTTTT

clone_size: -
j_call: TRBJ2-1
d_call: TRBD2
cdr3_length: 16
v_call: TRBV4-2
cdr3_aa: CASSHGREGNYNEQFF
cdr3_nt: TGTGCCAGCAGCCATGGGCGGGAGGGGAACTACAATGAGCAGTTCTTC

clone_size: -
j_call: TRBJ2-1
d_call: TRBD2
cdr3_length: 15
v_call: TRBV12-5
cdr3_aa: CASAQGTSGHNEQFF
cdr3_nt: TGTGCTAGTGCCCAAGGGACTAGCGGACACAATGAGCAGTTCTTC

clone_size: few
j_call: TRBJ1-3
d_call: TRBD1
cdr3_length: 16
v_call: TRBV4-2
cdr3_aa: CASSQEGQGRRNTIYF
cdr3_nt: TGTGCCAGCAGCCAAGAGGGACAGGGACGCAGAAACACCATATATTTT

clone_size: -
j_call: TRBJ2-1
d_call: -
cdr3_length: 13
v_call: TRBV6-5
cdr3_aa: CASRPDRYNEQFF
cdr3_nt: TGTGCCAGCAGGCCAGACAGATACAATGAGCAGTTCTTC

clone_size: -
j_call: TRBJ2-3
d_call: TRBD1
cdr3_length: 13
v_call: TRBV19
cdr3_aa: CAGRDSFTDTQYF
cdr3_nt: TGTGCCGGCCGGGACAGCTTCACAGATACGCAGTATTTT

clone_size: few
j_call: TRBJ2-3
d_call: TRBD2
cdr3_length: 17
v_call: TRBV7-6
cdr3_aa: CASSPWTSGTNGDTQYF
cdr3_nt: TGTGCCAGCAGCCCATGGACTAGCGGGACTAACGGGGATACGCAGTATTTT

clone_size: -
j_call: TRBJ2-7
d_call: -
cdr3_length: 16
v_call: TRBV11-3
cdr3_aa: CASSQLDRSSRSEQYF
cdr3_nt: TGTGCCAGCAGCCAACTGGACAGAAGCTCCCGGAGCGAGCAGTACTTC

clone_size: -
j_call: TRBJ1-1
d_call: -
cdr3_length: 14
v_call: TRBV12-5
cdr3_aa: CASGSLRGNTEAFF
cdr3_nt: TGTGCTAGTGGTTCCCTTAGGGGGAACACTGAAGCTTTCTTT

clone_size: -
j_call: TRBJ2-3
d_call: -
cdr3_length: 15
v_call: TRBV7-8
cdr3_aa: CASSPATGGTDTQYF
cdr3_nt: TGTGCCAGCAGCCCAGCGACAGGTGGAACAGATACGCAGTATTTT

clone_size: once
j_call: TRBJ2-7
d_call: TRBD2
cdr3_length: 16
v_call: TRBV11-2
cdr3_aa: CASSLGLAKGLDEQYF
cdr3_nt: TGTGCCAGCAGCTTAGGACTAGCCAAAGGATTGGACGAGCAGTACTTC

clone_size: -
j_call: TRBJ2-7
d_call: -
cdr3_length: 11
v_call: TRBV6-6
cdr3_aa: CASEASYEQYF
cdr3_nt: TGTGCCTCGGAGGCGTCCTACGAGCAGTACTTC

clone_size: few
j_call: TRBJ2-3
d_call: TRBD2
cdr3_length: 15
v_call: TRBV28
cdr3_aa: CASSLYPSGRDTQYF
cdr3_nt: TGTGCCAGCAGTTTATACCCTAGCGGGAGAGATACGCAGTATTTT

clone_size: few
j_call: TRBJ1-2
d_call: TRBD1
cdr3_length: 17
v_call: TRBV4-1
cdr3_aa: CASSLRLPGQGNYGYTF
cdr3_nt: TGCGCCAGCAGCCTTCGCCTTCCGGGACAGGGAAACTATGGCTACACCTTC

clone_size: once
j_call: TRBJ1-4
d_call: -
cdr3_length: 10
v_call: TRBV19
cdr3_aa: CASLGGKLFF
cdr3_nt: TGTGCCAGTCTTGGCGGAAAACTGTTTTTT

clone_size: once
j_call: TRBJ2-1
d_call: TRBD2
cdr3_length: 16
v_call: TRBV7-2
cdr3_aa: CASSLAWTSVNNEQFF
cdr3_nt: TGTGCCAGCAGCTTAGCGTGGACTAGCGTAAACAATGAGCAGTTCTTC

clone_size: -
j_call: TRBJ2-7
d_call: TRBD2
cdr3_length: 14
v_call: TRBV6-5
cdr3_aa: CACSTSGSSYEQYF
cdr3_nt: TGTGCCTGTTCGACTAGCGGGTCCTCCTACGAGCAGTACTTC

clone_size: few
j_call: TRBJ1-4
d_call: TRBD1
cdr3_length: 13
v_call: TRBV9
cdr3_aa: CASSSGQGTKLFF
cdr3_nt: TGTGCCAGCAGCTCGGGACAGGGGACAAAACTGTTTTTT

clone_size: -
j_call: TRBJ2-4
d_call: TRBD1
cdr3_length: 11
v_call: TRBV7-9
cdr3_aa: CATRQGNIQYF
cdr3_nt: TGTGCCACCCGACAGGGGAACATTCAGTACTTC

clone_size: -
j_call: TRBJ1-4
d_call: -
cdr3_length: 14
v_call: TRBV27
cdr3_aa: CASSDLTGWGKLFF
cdr3_nt: TGTGCCAGCAGCGACCTTACAGGGTGGGGAAAACTGTTTTTT

clone_size: -
j_call: TRBJ2-2
d_call: TRBD2
cdr3_length: 17
v_call: TRBV28
cdr3_aa: CASSSRVQAGVHGELFF
cdr3_nt: TGTGCCAGTAGCTCAAGGGTCCAAGCGGGAGTTCACGGGGAGCTGTTTTTT

clone_size: -
j_call: TRBJ2-5
d_call: -
cdr3_length: 17
v_call: TRBV4-3
cdr3_aa: CASSHQVRGSPQETQYF
cdr3_nt: TGCGCCAGCAGCCACCAAGTCCGGGGAAGCCCTCAAGAGACCCAGTACTTC

clone_size: -
j_call: TRBJ1-3
d_call: TRBD1
cdr3_length: 17
v_call: TRBV5-1
cdr3_aa: CASSLVGQGTGGNTIYF
cdr3_nt: TGCGCCAGCAGCTTAGTAGGACAGGGGACTGGCGGAAACACCATATATTTT

clone_size: -
j_call: TRBJ1-1
d_call: TRBD1
cdr3_length: 15
v_call: TRBV14
cdr3_aa: CASSLTGTGGTEAFF
cdr3_nt: TGTGCCAGCAGCCTCACCGGGACAGGGGGCACTGAAGCTTTCTTT

clone_size: -
j_call: TRBJ2-1
d_call: -
cdr3_length: 15
v_call: TRBV29-1
cdr3_aa: CSVDGDRYPYNEQFF
cdr3_nt: TGCAGCGTTGACGGGGATAGGTACCCCTACAATGAGCAGTTCTTC

clone_size: -
j_call: TRBJ2-7
d_call: TRBD2
cdr3_length: 19
v_call: TRBV14
cdr3_aa: CASSQAHEPGTRVSYEQYF
cdr3_nt: TGTGCCAGCAGCCAAGCGCACGAACCCGGGACTAGGGTCTCCTACGAGCAGTACTTC

clone_size: once
j_call: TRBJ2-2
d_call: -
cdr3_length: 17
v_call: TRBV5-1
cdr3_aa: CASSLVISAMNTGELFF
cdr3_nt: TGCGCCAGCAGCTTGGTTATTAGCGCGATGAACACCGGGGAGCTGTTTTTT

clone_size: -
j_call: TRBJ2-7
d_call: -
cdr3_length: 14
v_call: TRBV6-5
cdr3_aa: CASSTKGESYEQYF
cdr3_nt: TGTGCCAGCAGTACGAAGGGGGAATCCTACGAGCAGTACTTC

clone_size: -
j_call: TRBJ1-1
d_call: -
cdr3_length: 13
v_call: TRBV5-1
cdr3_aa: CASSFRGKSEAFF
cdr3_nt: TGCGCCAGCAGCTTTCGAGGAAAATCTGAAGCTTTCTTT

clone_size: -
j_call: TRBJ2-1
d_call: TRBD2
cdr3_length: 15
v_call: TRBV2
cdr3_aa: CASSEGLADYNEQFF
cdr3_nt: TGTGCCAGCAGTGAAGGGCTAGCGGACTACAATGAGCAGTTCTTC

clone_size: -
j_call: TRBJ2-2
d_call: -
cdr3_length: 14
v_call: TRBV5-4
cdr3_aa: CASSSRADTGELFF
cdr3_nt: TGTGCCAGCAGCTCGAGGGCGGACACCGGGGAGCTGTTTTTT

clone_size: few
j_call: TRBJ2-5
d_call: -
cdr3_length: 13
v_call: TRBV21-1
cdr3_aa: CASGQVAQETQYF
cdr3_nt: TGTGCCAGCGGACAGGTGGCACAAGAGACCCAGTACTTC

clone_size: -
j_call: TRBJ2-3
d_call: TRBD2
cdr3_length: 17
v_call: TRBV7-6
cdr3_aa: CASSCPLAGVGTDTQYF
cdr3_nt: TGTGCCAGCAGCTGCCCTCTTGCGGGAGTGGGGACAGATACGCAGTATTTT

clone_size: -
j_call: TRBJ2-5
d_call: TRBD1
cdr3_length: 16
v_call: TRBV5-1
cdr3_aa: CASTLGTGGLGETQYF
cdr3_nt: TGCGCCAGCACCCTGGGGACAGGGGGCCTTGGGGAGACCCAGTACTTC

clone_size: -
j_call: TRBJ1-3
d_call: -
cdr3_length: 12
v_call: TRBV5-5
cdr3_aa: CASSEAVNTIYF
cdr3_nt: TGTGCCAGCAGCGAAGCTGTAAACACCATATATTTT

clone_size: few
j_call: TRBJ2-7
d_call: TRBD2
cdr3_length: 15
v_call: TRBV5-4
cdr3_aa: CASSLGSSGGYEQYF
cdr3_nt: TGTGCCAGCAGCTTGGGCTCTAGCGGTGGCTACGAGCAGTACTTC

clone_size: -
j_call: TRBJ2-7
d_call: TRBD2
cdr3_length: 14
v_call: TRBV6-5
cdr3_aa: CASQTGREGYEQYF
cdr3_nt: TGTGCCAGCCAAACAGGGCGGGAGGGCTACGAGCAGTACTTC

clone_size: -
j_call: TRBJ1-2
d_call: TRBD1
cdr3_length: 14
v_call: TRBV11-2
cdr3_aa: CASSPWGQGDGYTF
cdr3_nt: TGTGCCAGCAGCCCCTGGGGACAGGGTGATGGCTACACCTTC

clone_size: -
j_call: TRBJ2-1
d_call: -
cdr3_length: 15
v_call: TRBV6-5
cdr3_aa: CASSRPYSSYNEQFF
cdr3_nt: TGTGCCAGCAGCCGACCCTACAGCTCCTACAATGAGCAGTTCTTC

clone_size: -
j_call: TRBJ2-1
d_call: -
cdr3_length: 15
v_call: TRBV9
cdr3_aa: CASSVVERPYNEQFF
cdr3_nt: TGTGCCAGCAGCGTGGTGGAGCGGCCCTACAATGAGCAGTTCTTC

clone_size: -
j_call: TRBJ2-1
d_call: -
cdr3_length: 16
v_call: TRBV28
cdr3_aa: CASSLGGWSSYNEQFF
cdr3_nt: TGTGCCAGCAGTTTAGGGGGGTGGAGCTCCTACAATGAGCAGTTCTTC

clone_size: -
j_call: TRBJ2-3
d_call: -
cdr3_length: 16
v_call: TRBV30
cdr3_aa: CAWRPRDKGPPDTQYF
cdr3_nt: TGTGCCTGGAGGCCCCGGGACAAGGGTCCCCCAGATACGCAGTATTTT

clone_size: -
j_call: TRBJ2-6
d_call: TRBD2
cdr3_length: 17
v_call: TRBV7-7
cdr3_aa: CASRPAGGPDGANVLTF
cdr3_nt: TGTGCCAGCAGACCAGCGGGAGGGCCGGATGGGGCCAACGTCCTGACTTTC

clone_size: -
j_call: TRBJ2-4
d_call: TRBD1
cdr3_length: 16
v_call: TRBV18
cdr3_aa: CASSPRQGEAKNIQYF
cdr3_nt: TGTGCCAGCTCACCGCGACAGGGGGAGGCCAAAAACATTCAGTACTTC

clone_size: -
j_call: TRBJ1-5
d_call: TRBD1
cdr3_length: 14
v_call: TRBV7-2
cdr3_aa: CASSPKDRNQPQHF
cdr3_nt: TGTGCCAGCAGCCCAAAGGACAGGAATCAGCCCCAGCATTTT

clone_size: few
j_call: TRBJ2-3
d_call: -
cdr3_length: 19
v_call: TRBV5-8
cdr3_aa: CASSFLSKGHPASTDTQYF
cdr3_nt: TGTGCCAGCAGCTTCCTAAGCAAGGGACACCCGGCTAGCACAGATACGCAGTATTTT

clone_size: -
j_call: TRBJ1-1
d_call: -
cdr3_length: 12
v_call: TRBV12-5
cdr3_aa: CASGPVGPEAFF
cdr3_nt: TGTGCTAGTGGTCCGGTTGGTCCTGAAGCTTTCTTT

clone_size: once
j_call: TRBJ2-7
d_call: -
cdr3_length: 15
v_call: TRBV27
cdr3_aa: CASSADRPSSYEQYF
cdr3_nt: TGTGCCAGCAGTGCCGACAGGCCAAGCTCCTACGAGCAGTACTTC

clone_size: -
j_call: TRBJ2-7
d_call: TRBD1
cdr3_length: 14
v_call: TRBV10-1
cdr3_aa: CASSEGQGTYEQYF
cdr3_nt: TGCGCCAGCAGTGAAGGACAGGGGACCTACGAGCAGTACTTC

clone_size: -
j_call: TRBJ2-5
d_call: -
cdr3_length: 13
v_call: TRBV14
cdr3_aa: CASRGAEEETQYF
cdr3_nt: TGTGCCAGCAGGGGGGCGGAGGAAGAGACCCAGTACTTC

clone_size: -
j_call: TRBJ2-1
d_call: TRBD2
cdr3_length: 13
v_call: TRBV10-3
cdr3_aa: CAISEAGVDEQFF
cdr3_nt: TGTGCCATCAGTGAAGCGGGGGTCGATGAGCAGTTCTTC

clone_size: -
j_call: TRBJ2-7
d_call: -
cdr3_length: 13
v_call: TRBV30
cdr3_aa: CAWSHSYSYEQYF
cdr3_nt: TGTGCCTGGAGCCATTCCTACAGCTACGAGCAGTACTTC

clone_size: -
j_call: TRBJ1-2
d_call: TRBD1
cdr3_length: 16
v_call: TRBV10-3
cdr3_aa: CAISETGGTGVYGYTF
cdr3_nt: TGTGCCATCAGTGAGACCGGGGGGACAGGGGTCTATGGCTACACCTTC

clone_size: -
j_call: TRBJ2-1
d_call: -
cdr3_length: 14
v_call: TRBV6-4
cdr3_aa: CASSDSKSGNEQFF
cdr3_nt: TGTGCCAGCAGTGACTCGAAGTCCGGGAATGAGCAGTTCTTC

clone_size: -
j_call: TRBJ1-2
d_call: -
cdr3_length: 14
v_call: TRBV9
cdr3_aa: CASSGGQSPGGYTF
cdr3_nt: TGTGCCAGCAGCGGCGGACAGTCCCCTGGTGGCTACACCTTC